This TCR beta chain appears in the sequencing data of a study of CD8+ T cells in alopecia areata. The CDR3 totals 15 residues. The germline CDR1 and CDR2 sequences are SNHLY and FYNNEI. V lost 3 bases to trimming and J lost 4 bases, with 13 bases between them. Extracted from the samples, RNA was reverse transcribed into cDNA to serve as the sequencing template. The repertoire was sequenced with immunoSEQ multiplex PCR; TCRdb's copy has only in-frame clones and lacks some. The table records 170,000 or so clones, roughly 60% of them present only once. The receptor was isolated from a human donor with alopecia areata. This material consisted of CD4+ T cells sorted from blood, taken at week 0. V and J are TRBV2 and TRBJ1-5; D ambiguous. The CDR3 reads CASSEVFAGNQPQHF. CDR3 sequence (DNA): TGTGCCAGCAGTGAGGTCTTCGCCGGTAATCAGCCCCAGCATTTT.